Included here is one TCR beta chain sequence, with context. What it binds is unknown. Trimming took 5 bases from V and 4 from J; bases not matched to a gene: 9. The CDR3 sequence is 18 residues long. Germline V gene lookup returns CDR1 LNHDA and CDR2 SQIVND (reference sequence). The data originate from a study of T cells in Graves' hyperthyroidism and ophthalmopathy. General observations from the study: Most thyroid clonotypes that were expanded above 0.001 also turned up in blood.

Not enrolled were patients with uncontrolled infection, other autoimmune disease, pregnancy or lactation. Amplification of TCR beta CDR3 regions was performed using RNA transcripts as template. During a first-round RT-PCR of the TCR CDR3, the HTBI primer set was used. Each CDR3 protein gets one entry after TCRdb re-called the multiplex PCR reads with MiXCR. The repertoire consists of 600,000 to 700,000 distinct CDR3 sequences, with roughly 14% occurring once and the leading ten covering around 4.1%. Material for sequencing was blood. The receptor's source is a woman aged 35 to 49 with Graves' ophthalmopathy. This chain uses TRBV19 with TRBJ2-2; the match to TRBD2 covers 14 bases. CDR3: CASSSSGLAGVGTGELFF. The CDR3 DNA follows: TGTGCCAGTAGTTCCTCGGGACTAGCGGGAGTCGGCACCGGGGAGCTGTTTTTT.